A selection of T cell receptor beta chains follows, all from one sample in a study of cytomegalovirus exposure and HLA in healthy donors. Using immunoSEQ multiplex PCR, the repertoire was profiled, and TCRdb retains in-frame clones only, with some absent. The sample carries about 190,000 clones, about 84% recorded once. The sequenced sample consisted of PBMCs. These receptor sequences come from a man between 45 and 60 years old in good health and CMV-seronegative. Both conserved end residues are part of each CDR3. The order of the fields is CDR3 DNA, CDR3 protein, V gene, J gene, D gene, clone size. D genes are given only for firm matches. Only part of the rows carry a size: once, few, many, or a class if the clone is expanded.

CDR3 DNA: TGTGCCAGTACCAATCTAGGGACAGTTAACACTGAAGCTTTCTTT
CDR3 protein: CASTNLGTVNTEAFF
V gene: TRBV19
J gene: TRBJ1-1
D gene: TRBD1
clone size: few

CDR3 DNA: TGTGCCAGCAGTGAAACACTAGCGGGGTGGGAGACCCAGTACTTC
CDR3 protein: CASSETLAGWETQYF
V gene: TRBV2
J gene: TRBJ2-5
D gene: TRBD2
clone size: once

CDR3 DNA: TGTGCCAGCAGCTTAAACGGTGGTTCACCCCTCCACTTT
CDR3 protein: CASSLNGGSPLHF
V gene: TRBV7-3
J gene: TRBJ1-6
D gene: .
clone size: .

CDR3 DNA: TGTGCCAGCAGCCCTAACAGGGCTAATGAAAAACTGTTTTTT
CDR3 protein: CASSPNRANEKLFF
V gene: TRBV21-1
J gene: TRBJ1-4
D gene: .
clone size: .

CDR3 DNA: TGTGCCAGCAGCTTACAAGCGGGGCGGAACACCGGGGAGCTGTTTTTT
CDR3 protein: CASSLQAGRNTGELFF
V gene: TRBV5-4
J gene: TRBJ2-2
D gene: TRBD2
clone size: .

CDR3 DNA: TGTGCCAGCTCCGGACAGCTAGAGGAAAAACTGTTTTTT
CDR3 protein: CASSGQLEEKLFF
V gene: TRBV18
J gene: TRBJ1-4
D gene: .
clone size: .

CDR3 DNA: TGTGCCATCAGCCCGGGACTAGGCCCCTACGAGCAGTACTTC
CDR3 protein: CAISPGLGPYEQYF
V gene: TRBV10-3
J gene: TRBJ2-7
D gene: TRBD2
clone size: .

CDR3 DNA: TGTGCCAGCAGCTTAGTGGCAGCCAAAAACATTCAGTACTTC
CDR3 protein: CASSLVAAKNIQYF
V gene: TRBV7-2
J gene: TRBJ2-4
D gene: .
clone size: .

CDR3 DNA: TGTGCCAGCAGCTTGAGAGCGGGGGGGCGTGAGCAGTACTTC
CDR3 protein: CASSLRAGGREQYF
V gene: TRBV5-8
J gene: TRBJ2-7
D gene: TRBD2
clone size: .

CDR3 DNA: TGTGCCAGCAGCCGACTAGCGGGTAGCACAGATACGCAGTATTTT
CDR3 protein: CASSRLAGSTDTQYF
V gene: TRBV11-2
J gene: TRBJ2-3
D gene: TRBD2
clone size: .

CDR3 DNA: TGCGCCAGCAAACCGAGCGGGGGGGTAAATACGCAGTATTTT
CDR3 protein: CASKPSGGVNTQYF
V gene: TRBV5-1
J gene: TRBJ2-3
D gene: TRBD2
clone size: .

CDR3 DNA: TGTGCCAGCAGTAGTCACAGTGTATACGAGCAGTACTTC
CDR3 protein: CASSSHSVYEQYF
V gene: TRBV6-1
J gene: TRBJ2-7
D gene: .
clone size: once

CDR3 DNA: TGTGCCAGCATCGAGGGGACAGGGGTGTACGAGCAGTACTTC
CDR3 protein: CASIEGTGVYEQYF
V gene: TRBV2
J gene: TRBJ2-7
D gene: TRBD1
clone size: .

CDR3 DNA: TGTGCCAGCAGCTTAGGCCCACAGGCAAGACACACGGATACGCAGTATTTT
CDR3 protein: CASSLGPQARHTDTQYF
V gene: TRBV7-2
J gene: TRBJ2-3
D gene: .
clone size: few

CDR3 DNA: TGCGCCAGCAGCTTGTTCCTGCAAGAGACCCAGTACTTC
CDR3 protein: CASSLFLQETQYF
V gene: TRBV5-1
J gene: TRBJ2-5
D gene: .
clone size: .

CDR3 DNA: TGTGCCAGCAGCTTGGCACAGGGGCAGCCCCAGCATTTT
CDR3 protein: CASSLAQGQPQHF
V gene: TRBV7-2
J gene: TRBJ1-5
D gene: TRBD1
clone size: .

CDR3 DNA: TGTGCCAGCACCTCAGGACAGGGCGAAGAGACCCAGTACTTC
CDR3 protein: CASTSGQGEETQYF
V gene: TRBV7-9
J gene: TRBJ2-5
D gene: TRBD1
clone size: once

CDR3 DNA: TGTGCCAGCAGTACAGGCCAAAATCAGCCCCAGCATTTT
CDR3 protein: CASSTGQNQPQHF
V gene: TRBV25-1
J gene: TRBJ1-5
D gene: .
clone size: .

CDR3 DNA: TGTGCCAGCAGACAGGGTGGAGGAGAAAACTATGGCTACACCTTC
CDR3 protein: CASRQGGGENYGYTF
V gene: TRBV6-6
J gene: TRBJ1-2
D gene: .
clone size: .